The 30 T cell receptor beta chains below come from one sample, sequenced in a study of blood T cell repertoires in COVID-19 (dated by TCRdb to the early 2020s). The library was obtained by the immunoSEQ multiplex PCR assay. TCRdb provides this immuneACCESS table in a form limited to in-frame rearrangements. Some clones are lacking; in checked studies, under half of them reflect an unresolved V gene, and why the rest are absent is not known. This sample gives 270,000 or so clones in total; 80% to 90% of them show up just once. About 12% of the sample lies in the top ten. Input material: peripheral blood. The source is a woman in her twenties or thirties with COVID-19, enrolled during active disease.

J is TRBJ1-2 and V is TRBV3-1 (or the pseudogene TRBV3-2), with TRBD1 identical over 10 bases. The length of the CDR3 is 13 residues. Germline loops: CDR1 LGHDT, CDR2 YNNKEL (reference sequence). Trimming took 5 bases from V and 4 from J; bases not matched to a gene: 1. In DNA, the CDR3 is TGTGCCAGCAGCGGGGACAGGGGCTATGGCTACACCTTC. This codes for CASSGDRGYGYTF.

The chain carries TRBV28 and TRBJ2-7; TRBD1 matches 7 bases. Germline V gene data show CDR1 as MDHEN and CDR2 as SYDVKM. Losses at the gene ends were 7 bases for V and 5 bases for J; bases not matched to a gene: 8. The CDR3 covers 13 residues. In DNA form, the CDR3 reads TGTGCCAGCACCCCACAGGGGACCCACGAGCAGTACTTC. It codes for CASTPQGTHEQYF.

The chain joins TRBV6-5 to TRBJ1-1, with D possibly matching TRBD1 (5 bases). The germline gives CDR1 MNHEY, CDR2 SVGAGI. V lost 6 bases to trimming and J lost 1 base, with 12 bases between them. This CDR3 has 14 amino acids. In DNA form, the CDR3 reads TGTGCCAGCAGCTCCCAGGGAAAGAACACTGAAGCTTTCTTT. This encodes CASSSQGKNTEAFF.

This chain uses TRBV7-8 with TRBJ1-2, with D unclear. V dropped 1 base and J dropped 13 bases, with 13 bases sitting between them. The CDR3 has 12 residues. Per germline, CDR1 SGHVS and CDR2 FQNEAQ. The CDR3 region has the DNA TGTGCCAGCAGCTTAGACGTGCAGGCTGGCACCTTC. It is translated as CASSLDVQAGTF. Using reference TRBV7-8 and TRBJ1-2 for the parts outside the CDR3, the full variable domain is GAGVSQSPRYKVAKRGQDVALRCDPISGHVSLFWYQQALGQGPEFLTYFQNEAQLDKSGLPSDRFFAERPEGSVSTLKIQRTQQEDSAVYLCASSLDVQAGTFGSGTRLTVV.

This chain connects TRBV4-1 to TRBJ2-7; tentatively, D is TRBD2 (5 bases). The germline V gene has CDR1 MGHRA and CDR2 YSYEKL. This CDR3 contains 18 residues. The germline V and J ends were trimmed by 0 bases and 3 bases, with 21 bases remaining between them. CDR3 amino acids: CASSQEVRRRAAHYEQYF. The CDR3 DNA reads TGCGCCAGCAGCCAAGAGGTAAGGAGGCGGGCAGCGCACTACGAGCAGTACTTC.

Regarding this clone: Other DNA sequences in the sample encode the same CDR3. The CDR3 is CASSLGLAGYNEQFF. In DNA, the CDR3 is TGTGCCAGCAGCTTAGGGCTAGCGGGTTACAATGAGCAGTTCTTC. J is TRBJ2-1 and V is TRBV7-7, with TRBD2 matching over 8 bases. CDR1 and CDR2 (germline): SSHAT, FNYEAQ (reference sequence). Germline trimming cut 1 base from V and 4 bases from J; bases unmatched to any gene: 3. CDR3 size: 15 residues.

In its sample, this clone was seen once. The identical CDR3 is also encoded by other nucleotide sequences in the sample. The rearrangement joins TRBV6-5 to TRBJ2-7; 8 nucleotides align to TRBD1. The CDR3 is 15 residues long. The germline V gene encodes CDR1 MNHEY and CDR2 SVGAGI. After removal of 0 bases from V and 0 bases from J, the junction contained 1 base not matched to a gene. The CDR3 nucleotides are TGTGCCAGCAGTTACTCTGGGACAGGCTCCTACGAGCAGTACTTC. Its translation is CASSYSGTGSYEQYF.

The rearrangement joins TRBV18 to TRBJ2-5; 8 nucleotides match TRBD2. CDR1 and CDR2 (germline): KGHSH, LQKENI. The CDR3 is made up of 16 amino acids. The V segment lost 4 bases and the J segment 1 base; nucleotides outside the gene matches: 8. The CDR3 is CASSRDWRGAQETQYF. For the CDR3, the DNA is TGTGCCAGCTCACGGGACTGGCGGGGGGCCCAAGAGACCCAGTACTTC.

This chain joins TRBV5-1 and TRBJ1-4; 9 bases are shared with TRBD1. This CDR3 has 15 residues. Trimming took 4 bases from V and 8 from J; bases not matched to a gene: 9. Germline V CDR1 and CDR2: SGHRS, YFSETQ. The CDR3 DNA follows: TGCGCCAGCAGCCCGCCGGGACAGGGTATCGAAAAACTGTTTTTT. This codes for CASSPPGQGIEKLFF.

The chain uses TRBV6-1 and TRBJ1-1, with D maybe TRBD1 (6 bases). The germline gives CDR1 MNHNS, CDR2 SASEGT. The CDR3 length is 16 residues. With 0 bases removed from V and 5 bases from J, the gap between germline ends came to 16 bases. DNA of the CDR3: TGTGCCAGCAGTGAAGCCCAGGAGGGGGGGGAAACTGAAGCTTTCTTT. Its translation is CASSEAQEGGETEAFF.

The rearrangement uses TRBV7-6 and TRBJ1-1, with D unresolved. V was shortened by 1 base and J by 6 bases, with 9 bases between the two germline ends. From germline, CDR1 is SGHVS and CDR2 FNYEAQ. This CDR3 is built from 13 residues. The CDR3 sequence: CASSLDPTAEAFF. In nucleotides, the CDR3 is TGTGCCAGCAGCTTAGACCCCACGGCTGAAGCTTTCTTT.

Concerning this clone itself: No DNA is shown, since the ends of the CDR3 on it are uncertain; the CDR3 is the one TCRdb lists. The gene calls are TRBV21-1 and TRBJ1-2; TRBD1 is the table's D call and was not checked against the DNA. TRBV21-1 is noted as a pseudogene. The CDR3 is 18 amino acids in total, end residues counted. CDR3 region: CASSKVGTGIRANYGYTF.

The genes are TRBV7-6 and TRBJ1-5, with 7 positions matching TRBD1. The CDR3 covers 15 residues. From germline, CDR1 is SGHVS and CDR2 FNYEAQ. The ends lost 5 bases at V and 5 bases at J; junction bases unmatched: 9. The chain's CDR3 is CASSPLQGDYQPQHF. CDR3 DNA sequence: TGTGCCAGCAGCCCGCTGCAGGGGGACTATCAGCCCCAGCATTTT.

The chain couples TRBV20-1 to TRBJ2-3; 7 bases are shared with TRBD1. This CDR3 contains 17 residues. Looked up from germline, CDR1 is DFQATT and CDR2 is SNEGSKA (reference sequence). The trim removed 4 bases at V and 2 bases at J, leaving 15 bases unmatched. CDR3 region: CSATDRDSIESTDTQYF. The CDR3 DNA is TGCAGTGCTACTGACCGGGACAGCATAGAATCCACAGATACGCAGTATTTT.

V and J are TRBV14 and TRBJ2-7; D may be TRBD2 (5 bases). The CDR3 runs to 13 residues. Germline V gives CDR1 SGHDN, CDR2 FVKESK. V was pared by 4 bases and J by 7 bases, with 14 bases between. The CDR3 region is CASSLSYPGEQYF. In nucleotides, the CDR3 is TGTGCCAGCAGCCTAAGCTATCCGGGGGAGCAGTACTTC. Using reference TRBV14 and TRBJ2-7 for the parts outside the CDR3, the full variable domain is EAGVTQFPSHSVIEKGQTVTLRCDPISGHDNLYWYRRVMGKEIKFLLHFVKESKQDESGMPNNRFLAERTGGTYSTLKVQPAELEDSGVYFCASSLSYPGEQYFGPGTRLTVT.

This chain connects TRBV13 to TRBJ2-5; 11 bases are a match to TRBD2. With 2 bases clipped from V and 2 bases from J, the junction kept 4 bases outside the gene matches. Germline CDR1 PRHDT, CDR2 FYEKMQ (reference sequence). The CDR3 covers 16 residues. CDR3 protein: CASSLRLAGGQETQYF. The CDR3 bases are TGTGCCAGCAGCTTAAGGCTAGCGGGGGGACAAGAGACCCAGTACTTC.

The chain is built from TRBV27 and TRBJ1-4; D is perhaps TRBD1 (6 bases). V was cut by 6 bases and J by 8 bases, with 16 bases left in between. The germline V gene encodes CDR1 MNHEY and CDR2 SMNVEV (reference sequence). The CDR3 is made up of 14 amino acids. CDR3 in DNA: TGTGCCAGCAGCTACAGGGCTGCGAACGAAAAACTGTTTTTT. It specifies CASSYRAANEKLFF.

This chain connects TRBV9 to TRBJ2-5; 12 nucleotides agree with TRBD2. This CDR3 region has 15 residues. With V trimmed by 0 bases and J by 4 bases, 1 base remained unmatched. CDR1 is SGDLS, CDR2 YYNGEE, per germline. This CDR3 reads CASSVGGLAGETQYF. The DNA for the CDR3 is TGTGCCAGCAGCGTAGGGGGACTAGCGGGAGAGACCCAGTACTTC.

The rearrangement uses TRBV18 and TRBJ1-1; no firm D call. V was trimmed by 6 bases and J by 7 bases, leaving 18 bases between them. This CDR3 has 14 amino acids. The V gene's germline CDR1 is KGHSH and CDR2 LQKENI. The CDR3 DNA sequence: TGTGCCAGCTCTCCGAGGAGAGGGATCAATGAAGCTTTCTTT. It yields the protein CASSPRRGINEAFF.

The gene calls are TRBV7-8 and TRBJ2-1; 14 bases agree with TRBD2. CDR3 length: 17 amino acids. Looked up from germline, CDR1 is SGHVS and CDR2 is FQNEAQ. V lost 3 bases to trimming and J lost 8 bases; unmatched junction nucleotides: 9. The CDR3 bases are TGTGCCAGCAGCTTGGGGACTAGCGGGGGAAGTTGGGATGAGCAGTTCTTC. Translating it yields CASSLGTSGGSWDEQFF.

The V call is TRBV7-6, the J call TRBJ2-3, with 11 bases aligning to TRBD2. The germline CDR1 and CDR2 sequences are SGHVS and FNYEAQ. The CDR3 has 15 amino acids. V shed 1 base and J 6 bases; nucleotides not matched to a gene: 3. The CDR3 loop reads CASSLGLAGRDTQYF. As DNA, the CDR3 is TGTGCCAGCAGCTTAGGACTAGCGGGGAGGGATACGCAGTATTTT.

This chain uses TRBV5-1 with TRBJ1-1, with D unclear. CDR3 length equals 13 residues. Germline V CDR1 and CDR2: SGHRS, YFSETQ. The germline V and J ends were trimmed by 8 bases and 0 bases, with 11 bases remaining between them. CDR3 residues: CASRLTMNTEAFF. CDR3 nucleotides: TGCGCCAGTCGACTAACAATGAACACTGAAGCTTTCTTT.

The chain's CDR3 is CASSPRTLNTEAFF. CDR3 nucleotide sequence: TGTGCCAGCTCACCTAGGACACTTAACACTGAAGCTTTCTTT. The chain employs TRBV18 and TRBJ1-1, with D possibly matching TRBD1 (5 bases). The CDR3 extends over 14 amino acids. Germline V gene lookup returns CDR1 KGHSH and CDR2 LQKENI. V was clipped by 3 bases and J by 2 bases, with 10 bases between them.

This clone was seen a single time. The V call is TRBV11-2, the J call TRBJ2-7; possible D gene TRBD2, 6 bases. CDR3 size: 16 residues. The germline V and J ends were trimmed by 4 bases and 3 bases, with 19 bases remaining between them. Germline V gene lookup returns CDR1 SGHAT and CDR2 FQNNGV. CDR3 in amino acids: CASSSPPGLLDYEQYF. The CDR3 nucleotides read TGTGCCAGCAGCTCTCCTCCGGGACTTCTCGACTACGAGCAGTACTTC.

The CDR3 loop is CAISESQGQYEQYF. CDR3 nucleotides: TGTGCCATCAGTGAGTCCCAAGGACAGTACGAGCAGTACTTC. J is TRBJ2-7 and V is TRBV10-3; perhaps TRBD1 as D (6 bases). Trimming removed 0 bases from V and 4 bases from J, with 10 bases in between. Germline values: CDR1 ENHRY, CDR2 SYGVKD. The length of the CDR3 is 14 residues.

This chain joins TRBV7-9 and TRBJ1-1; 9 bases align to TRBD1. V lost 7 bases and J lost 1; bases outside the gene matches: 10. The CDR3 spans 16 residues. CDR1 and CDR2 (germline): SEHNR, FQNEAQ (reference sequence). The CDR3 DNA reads TGTGCCAGCAACCCCCCCGGGACAGGGAAGAACACTGAAGCTTTCTTT. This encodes CASNPPGTGKNTEAFF.

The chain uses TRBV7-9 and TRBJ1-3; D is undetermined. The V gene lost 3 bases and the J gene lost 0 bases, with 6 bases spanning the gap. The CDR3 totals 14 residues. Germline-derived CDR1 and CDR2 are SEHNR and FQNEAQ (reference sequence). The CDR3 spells CASSFGSSGNTIYF. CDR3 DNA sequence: TGTGCCAGCAGCTTTGGCAGCTCTGGAAACACCATATATTTT.

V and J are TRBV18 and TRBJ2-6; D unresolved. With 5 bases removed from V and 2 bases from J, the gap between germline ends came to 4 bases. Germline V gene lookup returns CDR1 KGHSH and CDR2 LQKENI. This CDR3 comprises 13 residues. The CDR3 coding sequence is TGTGCCAGCTCATCGGCTGGGGCCAACGTCCTGACTTTC. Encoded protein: CASSSAGANVLTF.

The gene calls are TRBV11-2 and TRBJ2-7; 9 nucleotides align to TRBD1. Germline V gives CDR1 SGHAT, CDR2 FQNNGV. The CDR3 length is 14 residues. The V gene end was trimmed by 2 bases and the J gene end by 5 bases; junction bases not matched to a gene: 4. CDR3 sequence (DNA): TGTGCCAGCAGCTTATTACAGGGGGCTGACGAGCAGTACTTC. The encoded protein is CASSLLQGADEQYF. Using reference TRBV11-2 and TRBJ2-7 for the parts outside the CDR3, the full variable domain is EAGVAQSPRYKIIEKRQSVAFWCNPISGHATLYWYQQILGQGPKLLIQFQNNGVVDDSQLPKDRFSAERLKGVDSTLKIQPAKLEDSAVYLCASSLLQGADEQYFGPGTRLTVT.

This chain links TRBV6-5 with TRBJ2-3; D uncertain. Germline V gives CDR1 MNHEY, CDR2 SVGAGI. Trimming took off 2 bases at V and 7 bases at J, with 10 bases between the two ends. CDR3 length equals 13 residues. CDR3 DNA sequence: TGTGCCAGCAGTTACGGGCCTCGGAATACGCAGTATTTT. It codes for CASSYGPRNTQYF.